The 32 T cell receptor beta chains below were found in one sample sequenced in a study of T cell responses to AZD1222 COVID-19 vaccine. Clones were read by immunoSEQ multiplex PCR, and TCRdb kept only the in-frame ones, dropping some. The sample has about 37,000 clones, 75% to 90% seen once; the top ten hold approximately 7.3%. Sequenced material: peripheral blood, taken on day 0 of AZD1222 vaccination. These receptors were obtained from an adult in good health.

J is TRBJ1-6 and V is TRBV28, with 7 nucleotides matching TRBD1. Germline values: CDR1 MDHEN, CDR2 SYDVKM. This CDR3 is built from 14 residues. V gave up 6 bases and J gave up 3 bases; unmatched junction bases: 2. The DNA for the CDR3 is TGTGCCAGCAGCCGGGACAGCTATAATTCACCCCTCCACTTT. Translating gives CASSRDSYNSPLHF.

This chain joins TRBV27 and TRBJ2-7; TRBD2 aligns across 12 bases. CDR1 is MNHEY, CDR2 SMNVEV, per germline (reference sequence). V was pared by 5 bases and J by 3 bases, with 8 bases of the junction left unmatched. The CDR3 length is 16 residues. Written as DNA, the CDR3 is TGTGCCAGCAGTGCCCGGACTAGCGGGATGGACTACGAGCAGTACTTC. It is translated as CASSARTSGMDYEQYF.

The V and J genes are TRBV10-2 and TRBJ2-5, with 11 bases lining up with TRBD2. CDR1 is WSHSY, CDR2 SAAADI, per germline. The CDR3 loop spans 16 amino acids. Trimming cost V 2 bases and J 4 bases; bases outside gene matches: 6. The CDR3 DNA reads TGCGCCAGCAGTGAGGTACTAGCGGGAGACTCAGAGACCCAGTACTTC. Protein sequence: CASSEVLAGDSETQYF.

The chain couples TRBV28 to TRBJ1-3; possible D gene TRBD1, 5 bases. Germline CDR1 MDHEN, CDR2 SYDVKM. V was cut by 5 bases and J by 0 bases, with 11 bases left in between. The CDR3 runs 15 residues. CDR3: CASSTGTLSGNTIYF. The DNA of the CDR3 is TGTGCCAGCAGTACCGGGACCCTCTCTGGAAACACCATATATTTT.

This chain links TRBV27 with TRBJ1-5; no clear D gene. The germline V and J ends were trimmed by 2 bases and 3 bases, with 8 bases remaining between them. This CDR3 contains 14 residues. Germline CDR1 is MNHEY and CDR2 is SMNVEV (reference sequence). The CDR3 DNA is TGTGCCAGCAGTTTACCCGGGCCCAATCAGCCCCAGCATTTT. Translating gives CASSLPGPNQPQHF.

This chain links TRBV7-2 with TRBJ2-5; perhaps TRBD2 as D (5 bases). Germline CDR1 is SGHTA and CDR2 is FQGNSA. The germline V and J ends were trimmed by 5 bases and 5 bases, with 15 bases remaining between them. The CDR3 runs 14 residues. The CDR3, as DNA: TGTGCCAGCAGCCCTAAGGCGGGTCGGGAGACCCAGTACTTC. Residues: CASSPKAGRETQYF.

The chain combines TRBV6-5 with TRBJ2-1; D remains ambiguous. Trimming cost V 8 bases and J 4 bases, with 6 bases left between them. This CDR3 contains 11 residues. Germline values: CDR1 MNHEY, CDR2 SVGAGI. CDR3 sequence (DNA): TGTGCCAGCCCTACGTACAATGAGCAGTTCTTC. It translates to CASPTYNEQFF.

This CDR3 reads CASSLDRGLSGELFF. The CDR3 DNA reads as TGTGCCAGCAGTCTGGACAGGGGGCTGTCCGGGGAGCTGTTTTTT. The rearrangement links TRBV2 to TRBJ2-2, with 11 bases fitting TRBD1. J lost 6 bases, V lost 5 bases, and 5 bases had no gene match. From germline, CDR1 is SNHLY and CDR2 FYNNEI. The CDR3 runs to 15 residues.

This chain uses TRBV27 with TRBJ2-7; no definite D call. The CDR3 is 18 residues long. Germline-derived CDR1 and CDR2 are MNHEY and SMNVEV (reference sequence). Trimming removed 4 bases at V and 5 bases at J, with 27 bases between. CDR3: CASSSLQSRVQMVDEQYF. In nucleotides, the CDR3 is TGTGCCAGCAGTTCCCTCCAGTCCCGGGTTCAGATGGTTGACGAGCAGTACTTC.

V gene TRBV7-2 combines with J gene TRBJ1-1; possibly TRBD1 for D (5 bases). Trimming removed 2 bases at V and 0 bases at J, with 16 bases between. Germline CDR1 SGHTA, CDR2 FQGNSA. The CDR3 is made up of 17 amino acids. The CDR3 region is CASSLTGRGALNTEAFF. CDR3 coding DNA: TGTGCCAGCAGCTTAACGGGACGAGGGGCATTGAACACTGAAGCTTTCTTT.

V gene TRBV12-3 or TRBV12-4 combines with J gene TRBJ1-3; 10 bases align to TRBD1. The CDR3 runs to 13 residues. J lost 6 bases, V lost 8 bases, and 4 bases had no gene match. As DNA, the CDR3 is TGTGCCAGCCAGGGGACAGGGGCAAACACCATATATTTT. Translated: CASQGTGANTIYF.

The gene calls are TRBV9 and TRBJ1-2, with 9 bases aligning to TRBD1. Germline V CDR1 and CDR2: SGDLS, YYNGEE. The CDR3 is 15 amino acids. The V gene end was trimmed by 4 bases and the J gene end by 7 bases; junction bases not matched to a gene: 11. The CDR3 region is CASSPPPGQGGGYTF. The CDR3 bases are TGTGCCAGCAGCCCACCACCGGGACAGGGAGGTGGCTACACCTTC. Based on the CDR3 plus reference TRBV9 and TRBJ1-2, the full variable domain is DSGVTQTPKHLITATGQRVTLRCSPRSGDLSVYWYQQSLDQGLQFLIQYYNGEERAKGNILERFSAQQFPDLHSELNLSSLELGDSALYFCASSPPPGQGGGYTFGSGTRLTVV.

This chain's CDR3 is CASSQGTLLTGNTIYF. Written as DNA, the CDR3 is TGTGCCAGCAGCCAAGGGACTCTACTCACTGGAAACACCATATATTTT. J is TRBJ1-3 and V is TRBV14; D remains unclear. Germline V gives CDR1 SGHDN, CDR2 FVKESK. Between the trimmed V and J ends, which lost 1 base and 2 bases, there was a span of 12 bases. This CDR3 has 16 residues.

Note on this clone: The same CDR3 arises from other DNA sequences in this sample as well. The V call is TRBV6-4, the J call TRBJ2-3; the D gene could be TRBD1 or TRBD2 (6 bases each). Germline V gene data show CDR1 as MRHNA and CDR2 as SNTAGT. The ends were cut back, 0 bases at V and 4 bases at J, with 11 bases in the middle. The CDR3 has 15 amino acids. CDR3 nucleotide sequence: TGTGCCAGCAGTGACTCGACCGGGGGCGCAGATACGCAGTATTTT. Residues: CASSDSTGGADTQYF.

This chain uses TRBV4-1 with TRBJ2-3; TRBD2 agrees at 9 bases. Germline V gene sequence: CDR1 MGHRA, CDR2 YSYEKL. The CDR3 is 16 amino acids. V was clipped by 1 base and J by 0 bases; unmatched bases: 2. The CDR3 is CASSQVLAGSTDTQYF. The CDR3 coding sequence is TGCGCCAGCAGCCAAGTTCTAGCGGGGAGCACAGATACGCAGTATTTT.

V gene TRBV28 combines with J gene TRBJ1-4; D uncertain. Per germline, CDR1 MDHEN and CDR2 SYDVKM. This CDR3 has 13 residues. V lost 7 bases, J lost 5 bases, and 11 bases lay in between. In DNA form, the CDR3 reads TGTGCCAGCACCCCGCAATTGAATGAAAAACTGTTTTTT. This translates into CASTPQLNEKLFF.

This rearrangement joins TRBV2 to TRBJ1-4; D unresolved. Trimming took off 10 bases at V and 0 bases at J, with 9 bases between the two ends. The CDR3 loop spans 13 amino acids. CDR1 is SNHLY and CDR2 is FYNNEI in the germline V gene. The CDR3: CATRRSTNEKLFF. CDR3 DNA: TGTGCCACACGACGGTCAACTAATGAAAAACTGTTTTTT.

J is TRBJ1-2 and V is TRBV19; TRBD1 is a possible D gene (5 bases). Germline values: CDR1 LNHDA, CDR2 SQIVND (reference sequence). V lost 3 bases to trimming and J lost 7 bases, with 18 bases between them. This CDR3 has 15 residues. The DNA of the CDR3 is TGTGCCAGTAGTATCGGGATCCAGGGTCGGGGTGGCTACACCTTC. It yields the protein CASSIGIQGRGGYTF.

This clone has just a few counts. The chain employs TRBV7-9 and TRBJ2-5; 7 positions match TRBD1. The CDR3 runs to 14 residues. Looked up from germline, CDR1 is SEHNR and CDR2 is FQNEAQ (reference sequence). Trimming cost V 1 base and J 7 bases; bases outside gene matches: 6. Written as DNA, the CDR3 is TGTGCCAGCAGCTTAGACAGGGGACATCTGACCCAGTACTTC. Translation gives CASSLDRGHLTQYF.

The chain has TRBV3-1 (or the pseudogene TRBV3-2) and TRBJ2-3; D not resolved. The length of the CDR3 is 14 residues. Germline V gives CDR1 LGHDT, CDR2 YNNKEL (reference sequence). Between the trimmed V and J ends, which lost 1 base and 4 bases, there was a span of 9 bases. This CDR3 is CASSQAVVPDTQYF. The CDR3 DNA follows: TGTGCCAGCAGCCAAGCCGTAGTCCCAGATACGCAGTATTTT.

The chain carries TRBV28 and TRBJ1-2; D unresolved. The length of the CDR3 is 12 residues. The germline V gene has CDR1 MDHEN and CDR2 SYDVKM. V lost 2 bases to trimming and J lost 4 bases, with 5 bases between them. CDR3 sequence: CASSLGGYGYTF. CDR3 in DNA: TGTGCCAGCAGTTTAGGTGGCTATGGCTACACCTTC.

This clone came up a few times. The J gene is TRBJ2-2, the V gene TRBV5-4, with 11 bases aligning to TRBD2. The J segment lost 6 bases and the V segment lost 3 bases, leaving 16 bases of the junction unmatched. CDR1 is SGHNT and CDR2 is YYREEE in the germline V gene (reference sequence). CDR3 size: 19 residues. The CDR3 spells CASSSGRLAGRAGAGELFF. Written as DNA, the CDR3 is TGTGCCAGCAGCTCGGGAAGACTAGCGGGGAGAGCGGGCGCCGGGGAGCTGTTTTTT. The full variable domain, in which reference TRBV5-4 and TRBJ2-2 provide the parts outside the CDR3, is ETGVTQSPTHLIKTRGQQVTLRCSSQSGHNTVSWYQQALGQGPQFIFQYYREEENGRGNFPPRFSGLQFPNYSSELNVNALELDDSALYLCASSSGRLAGRAGAGELFFGEGSRLTVL.

J is TRBJ1-1 and V is TRBV12-3 or TRBV12-4; D unresolved. V lost 0 bases and J 4 bases, leaving 0 bases between the germline ends. The CDR3 totals 11 residues. CDR3 residues: CASSLATEAFF. The CDR3 coding sequence is TGTGCCAGCAGTTTAGCCACTGAAGCTTTCTTT.

There are a few counts of this clone. For the CDR3, the DNA is TGTGCCAGCAGCCGAAAAGGACGGCAGCCCCACTTT. This codes for CASSRKGRQPHF. The chain links TRBV12-3 or TRBV12-4 to TRBJ1-6; D remains unclear. Trimming shortened V by 6 bases and J by 18 bases, and 18 bases separated the two germline ends. This CDR3 is built from 12 residues.

The chain combines TRBV18 with TRBJ1-3; 7 bases map to TRBD1. Germline values: CDR1 KGHSH, CDR2 LQKENI. V lost 2 bases and J lost 3; bases outside the gene matches: 4. This CDR3 region has 15 residues. CDR3 DNA sequence: TGTGCCAGCTCACCAGGGACAGCCATTGGAAACACCATATATTTT. Translating gives CASSPGTAIGNTIYF.

This rearrangement joins TRBV5-4 to TRBJ2-3; D is possibly TRBD2 (8 bases). The CDR3 is made up of 20 amino acids. Trimming left V 1 base short and J 3 bases short, with 27 bases between. Germline V gene lookup returns CDR1 SGHNT and CDR2 YYREEE (reference sequence). The CDR3 DNA reads as TGTGCCAGCAGCTTGCTGGCAGGGGGTGGTGGCGGGAGGAATACAGATACGCAGTATTTT. Residues: CASSLLAGGGGGRNTDTQYF.

CDR3 loop: CASREMAGSTDTQYF. The CDR3 coding sequence is TGTGCCAGCCGAGAAATGGCGGGGAGCACAGATACGCAGTATTTT. The chain uses TRBV7-3 and TRBJ2-3; TRBD2 is a possible D gene (6 bases). The CDR3 is 15 amino acids. Between the trimmed V and J ends, which lost 8 bases and 0 bases, there was a span of 15 bases. Germline loops: CDR1 SGHTA, CDR2 FQGTGA.

The chain recombines TRBV10-1 with TRBJ1-2; D possibly corresponds to TRBD1 (5 bases). The CDR3 is made up of 13 amino acids. CDR1 is WNHNN, CDR2 SYGVQD, per germline (reference sequence). The V end lost 8 bases, the J end lost 8 bases, and 18 bases lay between the germline ends. CDR3 protein: CASSRDGSVGYTF. CDR3 DNA sequence: TGCGCCAGCTCTCGGGACGGTTCAGTGGGCTACACCTTC.

The rearrangement joins TRBV28 to TRBJ2-7; maybe TRBD2 (6 bases). This CDR3 is 14 amino acids long. The V end lost 6 bases, the J end lost 4 bases, and 16 bases lay between the germline ends. From germline, CDR1 is MDHEN and CDR2 SYDVKM. As DNA, the CDR3 is TGTGCCAGCAGCCCCGGGACTTCTAGATACGAGCAGTACTTC. It translates to CASSPGTSRYEQYF.

V usage is TRBV6-2 or TRBV6-3 and J usage is TRBJ1-2; a possible D gene is TRBD1 (5 bases). Germline loops: CDR1 MNHEY, CDR2 SVGEGT. This CDR3 contains 14 residues. V shed 2 bases and J shed 5 bases, with 12 bases lying between them. CDR3 DNA: TGTGCCAGCAGTTACGTCTGGGACGGATATGGCTACACCTTC. Translating gives CASSYVWDGYGYTF.

Only one count was recorded for this clone. The V and J genes are TRBV2 and TRBJ1-5; TRBD1 matches 8 bases. The CDR3 contains 13 residues. V was pared by 10 bases and J by 3 bases, with 5 bases of the junction left unmatched. Germline V gives CDR1 SNHLY, CDR2 FYNNEI. Written as DNA, the CDR3 is TGTGCCACCACAGGGGGATTCAATCAGCCCCAGCATTTT. Translation gives CATTGGFNQPQHF.

The V and J genes are TRBV29-1 and TRBJ1-2, with D perhaps matching TRBD1 (6 bases). This CDR3 contains 13 residues. CDR1 SQVTM and CDR2 ANQGSEA come from the germline V gene. V was pared by 6 bases and J by 7 bases, with 18 bases between. The CDR3 DNA is TGCAGCGTCAGGACAGAGCCCTCGGGTGGCTACACCTTC. Residues: CSVRTEPSGGYTF.